Sequencing of this T cell receptor (beta chain) was carried out in a study of blood T cell repertoires in COVID-19. This CDR3 comprises 15 residues. Looked up from germline, CDR1 is SGHNT and CDR2 is YYREEE (reference sequence). The ends were cut back, 2 bases at V and 7 bases at J, with 18 bases in the middle. Measured with immunoSEQ multiplex PCR; TCRdb has only the in-frame clones, and not every one. Among 150,000 to 200,000 clones listed, more than 75% were seen once. This chain links TRBV5-4 with TRBJ2-5, with D perhaps matching TRBD1 (6 bases). The sequence derives from a man aged 35 to 55 who had recovered from COVID-19. Input material: PBMCs or T cells enriched from blood (not recorded which). CDR3 DNA: TGTGCCAGCAGCTTTATGCCGGGAACGACAGGGACCCAGTACTTC. Residues: CASSFMPGTTGTQYF.